This T cell receptor beta chain was captured in a study of T cells in Graves' hyperthyroidism and ophthalmopathy. Study-wide results and caveats: Researchers found most expanded thyroid clonotypes above 0.001 in blood as well. The model anticipated ophthalmopathy a median around six months pre-onset.

Amplification yielded TCR beta CDR3 regions, with RNA transcripts as the source. The TCR CDR3 was amplified in a first-round RT-PCR using the HTBI primer set. TCRdb used MiXCR to reprocess the multiplex PCR reads, holding one entry per CDR3 protein. The repertoire holds approximately 590,000 distinct CDR3 sequences, with approximately 14% as singletons. This clonotype was detected only a few times. Antigen unknown. Every diagnosis used clinical symptoms, serum thyroxine and TRAb, thyroid ultrasound and orbital computed tomography. V lost 1 base and J lost 2; bases outside the gene matches: 4. This CDR3 spans 15 amino acids. Germline V CDR1 and CDR2: DFQATT, SNEGSKA (reference sequence).

The chain joins TRBV20-1 to TRBJ2-1, with TRBD1 identical over 8 bases. This receptor was taken from a woman in her thirties with Graves' hyperthyroidism. Sequenced sample: blood. Here the CDR3 DNA reads TGCAGTGCTAGAGGTTCCAGGGGGCCCTACAATGAGCAGTTCTTC. This codes for CSARGSRGPYNEQFF.